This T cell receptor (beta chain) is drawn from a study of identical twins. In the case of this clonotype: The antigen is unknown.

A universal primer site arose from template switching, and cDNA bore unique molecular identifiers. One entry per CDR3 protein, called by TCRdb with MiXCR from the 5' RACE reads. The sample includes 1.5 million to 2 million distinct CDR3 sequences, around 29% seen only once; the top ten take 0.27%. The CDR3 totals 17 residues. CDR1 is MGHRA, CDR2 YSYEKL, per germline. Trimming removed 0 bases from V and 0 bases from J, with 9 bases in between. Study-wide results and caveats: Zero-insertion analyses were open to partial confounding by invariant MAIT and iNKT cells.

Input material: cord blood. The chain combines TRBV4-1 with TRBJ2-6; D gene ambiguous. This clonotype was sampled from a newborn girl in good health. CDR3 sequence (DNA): TGCGCCAGCAGCCAAGATCTTGGTGGCTCTGGGGCCAACGTCCTGACTTTC. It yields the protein CASSQDLGGSGANVLTF.